Shown below are 8 T cell receptor beta chains from a single sample sequenced in a study of shared clonotypes between healthy human individuals. The data were produced by immunoSEQ multiplex PCR, yet TCRdb's version contains in-frame clones alone and is incomplete. The data show some 2.4 million clones, with over 85% seen just once and about 0.34% held by the top ten. Sequencing was carried out using naive CD4+ T cells from PBMCs. Subset reported: CD45RA+ positively selected. These TCRs come from a man younger than 35 in good health. Some clones in this sample may be carry-over from other donors' samples.

J is TRBJ2-2 and V is TRBV4-2; 7 nucleotides match TRBD2. CDR3 length equals 15 residues. Trimming removed 4 bases from V and 4 bases from J; junction bases left unmatched: 6. Per germline, CDR1 LGHNA and CDR2 YNFKEQ. CDR3 region: CASSLTSVATGELFF. DNA for the CDR3: TGTGCCAGCAGCCTTACTAGCGTAGCCACCGGGGAGCTGTTTTTT.

This clone appeared a single time. This chain links TRBV6-5 with TRBJ2-1; 8 positions match TRBD2. This CDR3 is built from 16 residues. Germline V gene data show CDR1 as MNHEY and CDR2 as SVGAGI. Trimming cost V 0 bases and J 7 bases; bases outside gene matches: 8. The CDR3 bases are TGTGCCAGCAGTTACTCGGCCGGGAGGGCCTTAAATGAGCAGTTCTTC. It yields the protein CASSYSAGRALNEQFF.

This rearrangement joins TRBV7-9 to TRBJ2-7; no definite D call. This CDR3 region has 13 residues. Germline V gene sequence: CDR1 SEHNR, CDR2 FQNEAQ (reference sequence). The V end lost 2 bases, the J end lost 3 bases, and 8 bases lay between the germline ends. CDR3 DNA: TGTGCCAGCAGCTTACTCAGGAGCTACGAGCAGTACTTC. Translated: CASSLLRSYEQYF.

The V gene is TRBV28, the J gene TRBJ2-2; 8 positions match TRBD2. In germline, CDR1 is MDHEN, CDR2 SYDVKM. CDR3 length: 15 amino acids. Trimming took 5 bases from V and 5 from J; bases not matched to a gene: 7. CDR3 region: CASSTPGLGTGELFF. The CDR3 nucleotides read TGTGCCAGCAGTACACCGGGACTAGGGACCGGGGAGCTGTTTTTT.

The J gene is TRBJ2-1, the V gene TRBV12-5; 9 positions match TRBD1. The ends lost 5 bases at V and 2 bases at J; junction bases unmatched: 7. Germline V gene lookup returns CDR1 LGHNT and CDR2 FRNRAP. The CDR3 spans 16 residues. The CDR3 DNA reads as TGTGCTAGTGGTCTGGGGACAGGGAGAACCTACAATGAGCAGTTCTTC. Protein: CASGLGTGRTYNEQFF. Looking up the rest from reference TRBV12-5 and TRBJ2-1 gives the full variable domain: DARVTQTPRHKVTEMGQEVTMRCQPILGHNTVFWYRQTMMQGLELLAYFRNRAPLDDSGMPKDRFSAEMPDATLATLKIQPSEPRDSAVYFCASGLGTGRTYNEQFFGPGTRLTVL.

V gene TRBV5-1 combines with J gene TRBJ2-5; D call uncertain. The germline V gene has CDR1 SGHRS and CDR2 YFSETQ. The CDR3 totals 15 residues. V dropped 0 bases and J dropped 3 bases, with 12 bases sitting between them. The DNA for the CDR3 is TGCGCCAGCAGCTTGGGACGAGCTATGGAAGAGACCCAGTACTTC. Translated: CASSLGRAMEETQYF. Filled out from reference TRBV5-1 and TRBJ2-5, the complete variable domain reads KAGVTQTPRYLIKTRGQQVTLSCSPISGHRSVSWYQQTPGQGLQFLFEYFSETQRNKGNFPGRFSGRQFSNSRSEMNVSTLELGDSALYLCASSLGRAMEETQYFGPGTRLLVL.

The genes are TRBV23-1 and TRBJ2-2; 7 bases align to TRBD1. TRBV23-1 is reported as an ORF; its role is uncertain. This CDR3 has 16 amino acids. Trimming removed 2 bases from V and 4 bases from J; junction bases left unmatched: 7. CDR3 DNA sequence: TGCGCCAGCAGTCAAGAAGGACAGGCCGGCACCGGGGAGCTGTTTTTT. Amino acids: CASSQEGQAGTGELFF.

A word on this clone: The junction and the germline gene differ at one end; a read error may be behind it. V usage is TRBV7-2 and J usage is TRBJ2-5; perhaps D is TRBD1 or TRBD2 (5 bases each). Germline loops: CDR1 SGHTA, CDR2 FQGNSA. The CDR3 consists of 15 residues. CDR3 DNA: TGTGCCAGCAGCTCTAGAAGGGGAGTCGGGGAGACCCTGTACTTC. The encoded protein is CASSSRRGVGETLYF.